The clone carrying this T cell receptor (beta chain) has just a few counts. The antigen remains unidentified. These data are taken from a study of cytomegalovirus exposure and HLA in healthy donors. Study conclusions and caveats: Productive status was seen about 87% or about 30% of the time for most TCR beta V segments in an earlier analysis. In most subjects, TCR beta sequences reportedly gave accurate predictions of HLA-A and HLA-B alleles. Likely technical artifact: a cluster of highly shared sequence variants.

Amplification used 60 Vbeta primers and 13 Jbeta primers. The assay was immunoSEQ multiplex PCR, and TCRdb's table has in-frame clones only and misses some. The sample lists fewer than 200,000 clones, 12% occurring once. The V gene's germline CDR1 is SGDLS and CDR2 YYNGEE. Trimming left V 0 bases short and J 14 bases short, with 18 bases between. The CDR3 extends over 15 amino acids. This rearrangement joins TRBV9 to TRBJ1-6, with no clear D. Sequenced material: PBMCs. The receptor was derived from a man aged 50-60 years in good health and CMV-seropositive. The CDR3 nucleotides are TGTGCCAGCAGCGTAGGTGGCAGTTGGCCCTCCGCCCTCCACTTT. Amino acids: CASSVGGSWPSALHF.